This T cell receptor (beta chain) was recovered during a study of shared clonotypes between healthy human individuals (TCRdb year 2020). About the investigation overall: A couple of women and a few men aged 18 to 49 years were included in the cohort. Each donor's leukapheresis produced roughly between about 0.8 and 8.9 billion PBMCs. To estimate repertoire size and how much clonotype sharing occurs between individuals, the study deeply sequenced the blood TCR repertoires of roughly 5 healthy adults. Libraries were prepared and TCR repertoires were sequenced by different laboratories using diverse techniques, in order to increase sequencing depth and limit assay-specific biases. Per donor, three plates each were used for CD4 naive and CD4 memory, two for CD8 naive, and one for CD8 memory.

Trimming costs V 3 bases and J 6 bases, and their ends lie 16 bases apart. Sequences SGHKS (CDR1) and YYEKEE (CDR2) are obtained from the germline V gene (reference sequence). Inclusive of the bounding cysteine and phenylalanine, the CDR3 is 14 residues long. Only CDR3 DNA remains: 42 bases, in frame from the first base. The donors were healthy, HIV-negative adults who had no recently reported acute infections or vaccinations. Every donor was a Caucasian adult living in Nashville, Tennessee, USA. Magnetic negative selection was used to enrich CD4+ T cells, after which naive cells were positively selected on CD45RA and the negative fraction became the memory subset. After blood collection by leukapheresis, PBMCs were isolated using Ficoll-Histopaque density gradient centrifugation and then cryopreserved in the vapor phase of liquid nitrogen. Purity and quantity of every magnetically sorted T cell population were checked by analytical flow cytometry. From each sorted fraction, genomic DNA was isolated and quantified by UV absorbance on a Nanodrop 2000c.

To note about this clone: The target of this receptor is not known. The input lacks base qualities; no much larger clone sits a single base away.

Using the deep immunoSEQ assay, multiplex PCR amplified TCR CDR3 regions from genomic DNA. For each cell subset, the extracted genomic DNA was distributed evenly across all wells of several immunoSEQ 96-well plates, and each plate served as one replicate. For sorted subsets, each replicate PCR was loaded with about 0.2 ug genomic DNA, equivalent to approximately 27,000 T cell genomes. Purified libraries were quantified with a Qubit 3.0 fluorometer, sized on a Bioanalyzer 2100, and re-quantified with the KAPA Library Quantification kit. Every immunoSEQ 96-well plate was sequenced on a separate single-read 150-cycle Illumina NextSeq 550 flow cell. The paper's processing steps were these. Because only junctional sequences without quality scores were contained in the immunoSEQ output, filtering matching that applied to full-length reads could not be performed. Sequences were annotated with PyIR, a Python wrapper for IgBLAST v1.9, using IMGT germline references to assign V/J genes and CDR3. Reads were filtered out if the reads had weak V/J assignments (E-value above 1e-6), no CDR3, stop codons, out-of-frame junctions, or ambiguous translated residues. A V3J clonotype was defined by an identical inferred V gene, J gene, and CDR3 amino acid sequence. To compute the percentage overlap between repertoires, the number of shared unique clonotypes was divided by the size of the smaller repertoire. Three approaches were used to assess repertoire richness: RTK rarefaction, the Chao1 estimator, and Recon v2.1 estimates of unobserved clonotypes. Generation probabilities were computed with OLGA for all TCRbeta clonotypes obtained by the gDNA method from a few donors. TCRdb re-hosts the immuneACCESS table, in-frame sequences only. Its copies lack some clones; in the studies checked, an unresolved V gene accounts for under half of them, and the cause for the rest is not known. V and J calls and clone size come straight from that table; D and trimming were deduced from the DNA. The sample table shows some 300,000 clones, and about 70% are seen once. Jointly, the top ten make up 10% of the sample.

What the research found in general, with its limitations: Estimated clonotype richness was generally larger for naive than for memory subsets. Rarefaction of sorted-subset datasets indicated incomplete sequencing despite the large sequencing depth. Sampling was restricted to blood, and TCR repertoires in tissue are likely to differ from TCR repertoires in blood. Higher generation probabilities were observed for clonotypes shared by all four sorted-subset donors than for non-shared clonotypes. Roughly 5% of naive CD4, 3.5% of naive CD8, roughly 2.4% of memory CD4, and about 0.4% of memory CD8 clonotypes were shared across four donors. Pairwise subsampling led to the expectation that sequencing depth would affect the degree of clonotype sharing among donors. Because the study included only a small number of donors, the genetic and exposure-history diversity represented was limited.

The sample comprised memory CD4+ T cells sorted from blood. The meaning of the sample's cell subset or site label: CD45RA-negative fraction. In this chain, TRBV5-5 is recombined with TRBJ2-7; the D gene remains uncertain. The TCR sequence derives from a man in his thirties or forties in good health. The DNA reads as follows: TGTGCCAGCAGCTCATCCGGGCTTATAGGCGAGCAGTACTTC. Its protein is CASSSSGLIGEQYF.